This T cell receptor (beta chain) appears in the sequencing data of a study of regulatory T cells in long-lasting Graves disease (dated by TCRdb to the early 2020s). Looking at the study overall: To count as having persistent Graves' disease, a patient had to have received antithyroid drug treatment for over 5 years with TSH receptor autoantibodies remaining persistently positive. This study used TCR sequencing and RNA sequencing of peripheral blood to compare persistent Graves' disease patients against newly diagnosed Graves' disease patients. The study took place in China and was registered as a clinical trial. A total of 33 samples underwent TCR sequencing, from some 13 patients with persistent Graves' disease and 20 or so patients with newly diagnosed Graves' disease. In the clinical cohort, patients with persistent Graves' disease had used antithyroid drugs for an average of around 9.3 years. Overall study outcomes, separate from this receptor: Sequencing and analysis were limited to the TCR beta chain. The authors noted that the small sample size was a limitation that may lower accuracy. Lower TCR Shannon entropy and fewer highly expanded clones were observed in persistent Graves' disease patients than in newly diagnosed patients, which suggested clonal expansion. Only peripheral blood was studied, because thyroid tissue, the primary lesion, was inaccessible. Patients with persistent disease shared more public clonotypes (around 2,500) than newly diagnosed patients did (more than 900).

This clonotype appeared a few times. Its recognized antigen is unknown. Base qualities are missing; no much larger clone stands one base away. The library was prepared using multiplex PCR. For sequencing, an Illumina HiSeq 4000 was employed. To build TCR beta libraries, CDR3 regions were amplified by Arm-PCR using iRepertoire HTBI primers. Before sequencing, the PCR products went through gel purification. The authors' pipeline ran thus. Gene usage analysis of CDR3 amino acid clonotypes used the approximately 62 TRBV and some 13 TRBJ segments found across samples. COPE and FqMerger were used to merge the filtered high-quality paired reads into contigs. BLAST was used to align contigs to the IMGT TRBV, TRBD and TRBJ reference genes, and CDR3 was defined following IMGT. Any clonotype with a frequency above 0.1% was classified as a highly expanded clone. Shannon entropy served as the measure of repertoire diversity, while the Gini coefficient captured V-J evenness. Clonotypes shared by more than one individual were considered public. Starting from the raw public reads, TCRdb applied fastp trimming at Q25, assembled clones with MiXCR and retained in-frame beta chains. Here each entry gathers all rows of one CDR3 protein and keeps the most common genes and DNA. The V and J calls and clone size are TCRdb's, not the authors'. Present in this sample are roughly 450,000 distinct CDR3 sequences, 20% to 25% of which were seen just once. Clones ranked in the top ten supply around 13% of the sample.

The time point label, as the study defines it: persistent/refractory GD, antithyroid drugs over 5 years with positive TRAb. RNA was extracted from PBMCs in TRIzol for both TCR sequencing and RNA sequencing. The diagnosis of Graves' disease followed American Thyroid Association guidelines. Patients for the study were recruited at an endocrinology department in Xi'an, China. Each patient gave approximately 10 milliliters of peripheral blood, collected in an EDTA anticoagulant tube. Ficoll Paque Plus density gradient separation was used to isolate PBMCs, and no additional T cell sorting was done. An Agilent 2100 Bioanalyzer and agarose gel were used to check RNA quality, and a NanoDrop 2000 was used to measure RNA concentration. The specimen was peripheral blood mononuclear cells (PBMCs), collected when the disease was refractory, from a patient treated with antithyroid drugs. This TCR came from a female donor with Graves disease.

The CDR3 loop reads CASSTRRGGGGTNYGYTF. The nucleotide sequence reads as follows: TGTGCCAGCAGCACCCGAAGGGGTGGGGGGGGCACTAACTATGGCTACACCTTC. The rearrangement combines TRBV6-1 with TRBJ1-2, with TRBD1 as a weak D call on 6 bases. Sequences MNHNS (CDR1) and SASEGT (CDR2) are obtained from the germline V gene. The trim is 6 bases for V and 0 bases for J, with a gap of 23 bases between the germline ends. The CDR3 numbers 18 residues from cysteine through phenylalanine. The entry retains the CDR3 DNA only, 54 bases that are in frame from base 1.